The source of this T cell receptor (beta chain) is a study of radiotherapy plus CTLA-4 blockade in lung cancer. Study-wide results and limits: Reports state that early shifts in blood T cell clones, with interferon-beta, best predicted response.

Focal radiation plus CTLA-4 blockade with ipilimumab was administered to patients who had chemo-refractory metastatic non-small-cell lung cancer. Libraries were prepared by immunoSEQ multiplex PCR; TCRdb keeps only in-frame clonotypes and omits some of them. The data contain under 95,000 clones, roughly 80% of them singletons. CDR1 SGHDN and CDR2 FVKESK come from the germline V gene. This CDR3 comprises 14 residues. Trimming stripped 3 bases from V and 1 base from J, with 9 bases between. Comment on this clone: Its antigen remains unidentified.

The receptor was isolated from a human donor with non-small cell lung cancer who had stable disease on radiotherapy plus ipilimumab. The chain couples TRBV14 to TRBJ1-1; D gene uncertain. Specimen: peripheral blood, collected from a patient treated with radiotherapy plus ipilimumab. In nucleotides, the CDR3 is TGTGCCAGCAGCCAGGAGACCCCGAACACTGAAGCTTTCTTT. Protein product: CASSQETPNTEAFF.